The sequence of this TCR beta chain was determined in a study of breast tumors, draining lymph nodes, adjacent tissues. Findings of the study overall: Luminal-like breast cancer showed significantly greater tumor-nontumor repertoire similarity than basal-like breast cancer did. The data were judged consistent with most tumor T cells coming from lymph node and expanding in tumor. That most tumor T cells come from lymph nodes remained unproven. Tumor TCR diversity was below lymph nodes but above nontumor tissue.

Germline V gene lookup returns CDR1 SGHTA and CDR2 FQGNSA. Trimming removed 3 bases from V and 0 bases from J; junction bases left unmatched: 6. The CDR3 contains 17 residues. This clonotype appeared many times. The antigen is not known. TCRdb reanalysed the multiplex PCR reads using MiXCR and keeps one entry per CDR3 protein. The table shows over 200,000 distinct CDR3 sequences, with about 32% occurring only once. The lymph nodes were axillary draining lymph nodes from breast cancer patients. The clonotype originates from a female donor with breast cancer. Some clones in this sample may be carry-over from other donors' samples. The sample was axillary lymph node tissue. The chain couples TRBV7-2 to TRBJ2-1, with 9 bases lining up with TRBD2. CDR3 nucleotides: TGTGCCAGCAGCTTGTCAGCGGGAGGTCCCTCCTACAATGAGCAGTTCTTC. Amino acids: CASSLSAGGPSYNEQFF. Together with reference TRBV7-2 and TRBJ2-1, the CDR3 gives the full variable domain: GAGVSQSPSNKVTEKGKDVELRCDPISGHTALYWYRQSLGQGLEFLIYFQGNSAPDKSGLPSDRFSAERTGGSVSTLTIQRTQQEDSAVYLCASSLSAGGPSYNEQFFGPGTRLTVL.